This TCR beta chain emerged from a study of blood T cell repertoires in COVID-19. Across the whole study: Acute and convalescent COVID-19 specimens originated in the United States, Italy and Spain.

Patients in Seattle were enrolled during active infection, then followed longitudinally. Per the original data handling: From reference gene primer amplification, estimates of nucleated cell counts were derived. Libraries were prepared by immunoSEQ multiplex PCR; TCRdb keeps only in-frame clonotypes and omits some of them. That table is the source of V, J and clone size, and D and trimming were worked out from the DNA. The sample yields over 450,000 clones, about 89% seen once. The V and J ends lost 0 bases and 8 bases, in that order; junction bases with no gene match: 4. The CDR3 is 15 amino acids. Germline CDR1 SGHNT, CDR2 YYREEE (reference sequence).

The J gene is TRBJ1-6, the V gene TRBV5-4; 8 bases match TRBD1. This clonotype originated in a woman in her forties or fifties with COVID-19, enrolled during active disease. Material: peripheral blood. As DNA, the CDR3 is TGTGCCAGCAGCTTGGCACAGGGGGGGTATTCACCCCTCCACTTT. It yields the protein CASSLAQGGYSPLHF.